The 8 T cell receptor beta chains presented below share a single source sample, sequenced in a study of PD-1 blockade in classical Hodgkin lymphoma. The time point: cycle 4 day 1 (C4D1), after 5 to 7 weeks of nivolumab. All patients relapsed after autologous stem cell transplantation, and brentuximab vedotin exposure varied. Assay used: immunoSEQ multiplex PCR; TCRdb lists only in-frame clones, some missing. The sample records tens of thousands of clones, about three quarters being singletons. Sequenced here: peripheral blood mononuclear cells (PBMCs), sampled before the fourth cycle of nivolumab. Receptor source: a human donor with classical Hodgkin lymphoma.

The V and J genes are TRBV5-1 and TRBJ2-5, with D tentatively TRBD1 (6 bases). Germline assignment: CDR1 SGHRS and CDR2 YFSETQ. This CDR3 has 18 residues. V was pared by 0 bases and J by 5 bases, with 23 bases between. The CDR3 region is CASSLGLQGGGSRETQYF. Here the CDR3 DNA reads TGCGCCAGCAGCTTGGGGTTACAGGGCGGAGGATCAAGGGAGACCCAGTACTTC.

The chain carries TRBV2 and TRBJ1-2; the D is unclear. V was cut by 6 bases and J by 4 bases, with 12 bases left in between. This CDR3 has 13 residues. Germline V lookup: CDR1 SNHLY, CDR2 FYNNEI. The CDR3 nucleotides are TGTGCCAGCAGCTTACAAGGGAGCTATGGCTACACCTTC. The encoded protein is CASSLQGSYGYTF.

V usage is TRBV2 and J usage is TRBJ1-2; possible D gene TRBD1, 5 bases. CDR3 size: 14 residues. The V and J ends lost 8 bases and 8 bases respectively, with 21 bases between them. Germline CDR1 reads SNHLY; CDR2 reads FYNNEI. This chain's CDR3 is CASPREGLVEGYTF. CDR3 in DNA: TGTGCCAGCCCTCGGGAGGGGCTTGTTGAGGGCTACACCTTC.

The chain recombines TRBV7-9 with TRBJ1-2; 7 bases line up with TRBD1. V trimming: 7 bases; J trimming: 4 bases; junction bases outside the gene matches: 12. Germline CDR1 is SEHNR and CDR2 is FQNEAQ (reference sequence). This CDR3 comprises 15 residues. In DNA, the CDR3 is TGTGCCAGCATGCTCGTCCCAGGGGGTTTCTATGGCTACACCTTC. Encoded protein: CASMLVPGGFYGYTF.

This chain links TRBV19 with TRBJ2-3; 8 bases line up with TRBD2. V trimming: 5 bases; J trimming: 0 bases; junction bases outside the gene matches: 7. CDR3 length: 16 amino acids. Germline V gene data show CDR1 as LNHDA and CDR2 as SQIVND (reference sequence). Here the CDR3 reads CASSPGLAPSTDTQYF. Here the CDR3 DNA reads TGTGCCAGTAGTCCTGGACTAGCCCCTAGCACAGATACGCAGTATTTT.

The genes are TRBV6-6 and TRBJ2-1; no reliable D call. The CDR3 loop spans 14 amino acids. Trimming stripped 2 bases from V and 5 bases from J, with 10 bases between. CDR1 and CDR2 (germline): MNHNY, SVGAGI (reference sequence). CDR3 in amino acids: CASSYDGQNNEQFF. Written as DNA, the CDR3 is TGTGCCAGCAGTTACGACGGCCAAAACAATGAGCAGTTCTTC.

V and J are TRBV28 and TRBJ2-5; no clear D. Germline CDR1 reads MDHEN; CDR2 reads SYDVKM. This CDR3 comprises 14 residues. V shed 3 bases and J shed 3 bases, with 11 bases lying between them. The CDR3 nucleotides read TGTGCCAGCAGTTTGGCAGGAGTCAAAGAGACCCAGTACTTC. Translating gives CASSLAGVKETQYF. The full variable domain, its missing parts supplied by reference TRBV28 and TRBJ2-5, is DVKVTQSSRYLVKRTGEKVFLECVQDMDHENMFWYRQDPGLGLRLIYFSYDVKMKEKGDIPEGYSVSREKKERFSLILESASTNQTSMYLCASSLAGVKETQYFGPGTRLLVL.

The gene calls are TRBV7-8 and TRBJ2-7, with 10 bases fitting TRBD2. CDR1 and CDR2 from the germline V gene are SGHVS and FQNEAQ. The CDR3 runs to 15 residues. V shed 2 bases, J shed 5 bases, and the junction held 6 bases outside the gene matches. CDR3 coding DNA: TGTGCCAGCAGCTTACTAGCGGGAGAGTTAAACGAGCAGTACTTC. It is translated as CASSLLAGELNEQYF.